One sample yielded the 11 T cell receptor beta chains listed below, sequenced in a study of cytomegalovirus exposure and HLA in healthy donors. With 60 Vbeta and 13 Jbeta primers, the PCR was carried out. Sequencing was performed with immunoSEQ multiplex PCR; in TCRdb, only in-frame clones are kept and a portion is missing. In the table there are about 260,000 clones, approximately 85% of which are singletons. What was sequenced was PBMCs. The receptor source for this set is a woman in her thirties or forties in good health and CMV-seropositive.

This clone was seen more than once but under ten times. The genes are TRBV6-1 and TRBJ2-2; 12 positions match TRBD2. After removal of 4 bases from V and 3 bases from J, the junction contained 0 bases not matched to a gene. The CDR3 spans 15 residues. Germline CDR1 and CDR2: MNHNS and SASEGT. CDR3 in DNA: TGTGCCAGCAGTGGACTAGCGGGAGACACCGGGGAGCTGTTTTTT. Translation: CASSGLAGDTGELFF.

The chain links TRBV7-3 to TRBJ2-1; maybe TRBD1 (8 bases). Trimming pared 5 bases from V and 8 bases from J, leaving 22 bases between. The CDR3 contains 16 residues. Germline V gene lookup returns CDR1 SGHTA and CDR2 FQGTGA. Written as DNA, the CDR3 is TGTGCCAGCAGCCCAGGGACAGGCTTACGGGGGGATGAGCAGTTCTTC. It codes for CASSPGTGLRGDEQFF.

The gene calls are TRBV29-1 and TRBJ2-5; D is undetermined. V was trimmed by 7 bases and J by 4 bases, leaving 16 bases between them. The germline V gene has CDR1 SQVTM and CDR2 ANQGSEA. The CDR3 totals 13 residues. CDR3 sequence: CSDLIWSRETQYF. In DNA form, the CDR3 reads TGCAGCGACTTAATATGGTCGCGAGAGACCCAGTACTTC.

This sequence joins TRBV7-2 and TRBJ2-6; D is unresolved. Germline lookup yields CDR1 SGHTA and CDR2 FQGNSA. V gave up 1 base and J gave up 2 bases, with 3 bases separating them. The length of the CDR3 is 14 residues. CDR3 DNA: TGTGCCAGCAGCTTAGTTACTGGGGCCAACGTCCTGACTTTC. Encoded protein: CASSLVTGANVLTF.

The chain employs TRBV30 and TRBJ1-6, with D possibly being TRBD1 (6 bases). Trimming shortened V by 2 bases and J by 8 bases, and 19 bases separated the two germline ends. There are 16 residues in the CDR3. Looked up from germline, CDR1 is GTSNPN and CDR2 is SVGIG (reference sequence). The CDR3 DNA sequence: TGTGCCTGGAGTCTCCCCCCGGGGCAGGGGTATTCACCCCTCCACTTT. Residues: CAWSLPPGQGYSPLHF.

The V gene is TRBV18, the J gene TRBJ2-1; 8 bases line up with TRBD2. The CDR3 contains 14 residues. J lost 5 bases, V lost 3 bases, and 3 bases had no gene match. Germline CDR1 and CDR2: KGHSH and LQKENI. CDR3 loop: CASSPSGANNEQFF. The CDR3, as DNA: TGTGCCAGCTCACCTAGCGGGGCAAACAATGAGCAGTTCTTC.

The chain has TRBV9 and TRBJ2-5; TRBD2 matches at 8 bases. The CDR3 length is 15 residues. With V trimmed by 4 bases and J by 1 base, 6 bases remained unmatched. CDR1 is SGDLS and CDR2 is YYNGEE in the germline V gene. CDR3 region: CASSLSGGAQETQYF. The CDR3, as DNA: TGTGCCAGCAGCCTATCGGGGGGGGCCCAAGAGACCCAGTACTTC. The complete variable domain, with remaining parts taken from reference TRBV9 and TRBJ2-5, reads DSGVTQTPKHLITATGQRVTLRCSPRSGDLSVYWYQQSLDQGLQFLIQYYNGEERAKGNILERFSAQQFPDLHSELNLSSLELGDSALYFCASSLSGGAQETQYFGPGTRLLVL.

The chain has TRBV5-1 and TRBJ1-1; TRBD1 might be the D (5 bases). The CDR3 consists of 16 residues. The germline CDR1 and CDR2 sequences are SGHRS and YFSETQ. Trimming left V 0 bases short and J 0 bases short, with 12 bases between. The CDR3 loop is CASSLASGVMNTEAFF. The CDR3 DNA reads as TGCGCCAGCAGCTTGGCCTCGGGGGTAATGAACACTGAAGCTTTCTTT.

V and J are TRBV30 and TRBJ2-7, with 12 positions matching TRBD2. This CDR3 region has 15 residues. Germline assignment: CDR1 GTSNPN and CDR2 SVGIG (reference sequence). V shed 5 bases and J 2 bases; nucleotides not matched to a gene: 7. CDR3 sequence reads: CAWGLAGGSTYEQYF. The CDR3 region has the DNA TGTGCCTGGGGCCTAGCGGGAGGGAGCACCTACGAGCAGTACTTC.

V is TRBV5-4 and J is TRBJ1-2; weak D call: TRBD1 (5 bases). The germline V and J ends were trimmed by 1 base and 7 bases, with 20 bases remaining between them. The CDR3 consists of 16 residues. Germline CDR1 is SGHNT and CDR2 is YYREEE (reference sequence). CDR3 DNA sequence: TGTGCCAGCAGCTTGAGGTCAGGGCAGGCTGTGGGTGGCTACACCTTC. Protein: CASSLRSGQAVGGYTF.

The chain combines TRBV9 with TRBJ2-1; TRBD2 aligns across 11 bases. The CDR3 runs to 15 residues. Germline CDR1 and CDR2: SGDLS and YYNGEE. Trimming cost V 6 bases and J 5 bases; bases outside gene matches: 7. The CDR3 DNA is TGTGCCAGCACCAAAGGACTAGCGGGTCACAATGAGCAGTTCTTC. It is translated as CASTKGLAGHNEQFF.